Here is one T cell receptor beta chain with its context. Its antigen is still unknown. The data derive from a study of T cell responses to AZD1222 COVID-19 vaccine. Turning to the study itself: Some second doses came at about 4 weeks and others at about 12 weeks; these were pooled. The study, taken as a whole, reports: There were repertoire samples only from the period after the peak T cell response. Donors were mostly white British, more females; clonal diversity possibly underestimated.

The trim removed 3 bases at V and 3 bases at J, leaving 7 bases unmatched. This CDR3 region has 15 residues. Germline values: CDR1 KGHSH, CDR2 LQKENI. TCRdb keeps only in-frame clones here, not all; method: immunoSEQ multiplex PCR. The table lists 150,000 or so clones, 88% of them singletons. The receptor was derived from an adult in good health. The chain links TRBV18 to TRBJ1-1, with 7 bases aligning to TRBD1. Source: peripheral blood, taken on day 0 of AZD1222 vaccination. CDR3 loop: CASSPRPGGDTEAFF. CDR3 coding DNA: TGTGCCAGCTCACCCCGGCCAGGGGGGGACACTGAAGCTTTCTTT.